One sample yielded the 5 T cell receptor beta chains listed below, sequenced in a study of blood T cell repertoires in COVID-19. The protocol was immunoSEQ multiplex PCR, while the TCRdb copy is restricted to in-frame clones and leaves out a portion. This sample has under 200,000 clones; around 85% occur once, and the top ten carry 0.8% to 0.95%. Sequencing was done on a sample of peripheral blood. These receptors came from a man in his sixties with COVID-19, enrolled during active disease.

The V and J genes are TRBV5-8 and TRBJ1-4; D may be TRBD1 (6 bases). Germline CDR1 SGHTS, CDR2 YDEGEE. The germline V and J ends were trimmed by 2 bases and 5 bases, with 10 bases remaining between them. This CDR3 is 14 amino acids long. CDR3 nucleotides: TGTGCCAGCAGCTTCCTCCAGGGGAATGAAAAACTGTTTTTT. This translates into CASSFLQGNEKLFF.

V and J are TRBV3-1 (or the pseudogene TRBV3-2) and TRBJ2-2; weak D call: TRBD2 (6 bases). Trimming took 2 bases from V and 4 from J, leaving 17 bases between them. This CDR3 region has 17 residues. Germline V CDR1 and CDR2: LGHDT, YNNKEL (reference sequence). In DNA form, the CDR3 reads TGTGCCAGCAGCCAAAACGGGGGAGGCGTTATCACCGGGGAGCTGTTTTTT. Translation: CASSQNGGGVITGELFF.

This chain joins TRBV12-1 and TRBJ1-5. TRBV12-1 is assigned pseudogene status. This CDR3 contains 16 residues. The CDR3 reads CASSSDTGAGDQPQHF. The CDR3 nucleotides are TGTGCCAGCAGCTCCGATACGGGAGCAGGAGATCAGCCCCAGCATTTT.

In this sample, this clone turned up a few times. The genes are TRBV29-1 and TRBJ1-1; D possibly corresponds to TRBD1 (6 bases). The germline CDR1 and CDR2 sequences are SQVTM and ANQGSEA. V was shortened by 4 bases and J by 0 bases, with 15 bases between the two germline ends. This CDR3 comprises 15 residues. CDR3 nucleotide sequence: TGCAGCGTTGCTGGACAGTTTCGATTGAACACTGAAGCTTTCTTT. It yields the protein CSVAGQFRLNTEAFF.

The chain recombines TRBV6-5 with TRBJ2-3; 7 bases match TRBD2. The CDR3 extends over 15 amino acids. Germline CDR1 is MNHEY and CDR2 is SVGAGI. J gave up 0 bases and V 2 bases, and 2 bases lay outside the gene matches. The CDR3 reads CASSYGGSSTDTQYF. Written as DNA, the CDR3 is TGTGCCAGCAGTTACGGCGGGAGTAGCACAGATACGCAGTATTTT.